The entry below gives a single T cell receptor (beta chain) sequence along with its context. Its antigen is unknown. Per sample, a minimum of 6.5 million PBMCs were isolated. The data derive from a study of blood T cells in healthy people across ages. General observations from the study: Long-lived and aged donors differed, with more naive CD4+ cells and higher diversity in the long-lived.

Trimming took 7 bases from V and 3 from J, leaving 13 bases between them. CDR3 size: 14 residues. CDR1 is MNHEY, CDR2 SVGEGT, per germline. Primed by a sample-barcoded 5' primer and a J-beta primer mix, a second PCR proceeded for 7 to 11 cycles. Tagging of each cDNA molecule was performed by a template-switch adaptor with 12 random nucleotides. MiXCR was run by TCRdb on the 5' RACE reads, yielding one entry per CDR3 protein. The sample has hundreds of thousands of distinct CDR3 sequences; about 56% are singletons. The gene calls are TRBV6-2 or TRBV6-3 and TRBJ2-1; possibly TRBD2 for D (6 bases). The receptor was derived from a middle-aged man in good health. Sequencing input: blood. CDR3 sequence reads: CASTTGDVYNEQFF. CDR3 bases: TGTGCCAGCACGACGGGGGACGTCTACAATGAGCAGTTCTTC.